Shown below are 14 T cell receptor beta chains from a single sample sequenced in a study of CDR3 diversity in severe acne. MiXCR was run by TCRdb on the PCR reads, yielding one entry per CDR3 protein. The profile shows 100,000 or so distinct CDR3 sequences, roughly half of them singletons. Material for sequencing was blood. Receptors were obtained from a male donor with acne.

In regard to this clonotype: It is likely a read error, because the conserved phenylalanine at the end of the CDR3 is missing. The rearrangement uses TRBV9 and TRBJ2-1; D may be TRBD2 (6 bases). Germline V gives CDR1 SGDLS, CDR2 YYNGEE. This CDR3 is 15 amino acids long. V was trimmed by 1 base and J by 3 bases, leaving 11 bases between them. CDR3 sequence reads: CASSVRRAGYNEQFR. For the CDR3, the DNA is TGTGCCAGCAGCGTAAGGAGGGCGGGCTACAATGAGCAGTTCAGA.

This clonotype was recorded only once. The germline gene is not matched at one end of the junction; a read error may be the cause. The V call is TRBV10-3, the J call TRBJ1-4, with D perhaps matching TRBD1 (6 bases). Germline-derived CDR1 and CDR2 are ENHRY and SYGVKD. This CDR3 has 12 amino acids. The CDR3 loop is CAISRGNEKLVF. CDR3 DNA: TGTGCCATCAGTAGGGGGAATGAAAAACTGGTTTTT.

J is TRBJ1-1 and V is TRBV29-1; tentatively, D is TRBD1 (5 bases). Germline assignment: CDR1 SQVTM and CDR2 ANQGSEA. The CDR3 loop spans 12 amino acids. V lost 4 bases to trimming and J lost 6 bases, with 12 bases between them. The CDR3 region is CSVVTGGAEAFF. Here the CDR3 DNA reads TGCAGCGTTGTAACAGGAGGGGCTGAAGCTTTCTTT.

In the case of this clonotype: No DNA is shown, since the ends of the CDR3 on it are uncertain; the CDR3 is the one TCRdb lists. The chain links TRBV20-1 to TRBJ2-2; TRBD2 reflects the table's D call only, with no check against the DNA. The CDR3 spans 20 residues, counting both ends. From germline, CDR1 is DFQATT and CDR2 SNEGSKA (reference sequence). The CDR3 is CSAPGSGRVSYEQYFGELFF.

The genes are TRBV29-1 and TRBJ2-7, with 9 bases aligning to TRBD2. The CDR3 runs to 13 residues. Trimming took 2 bases from V and 3 from J; bases not matched to a gene: 2. From germline, CDR1 is SQVTM and CDR2 ANQGSEA. CDR3 amino acids: CSVELAGIYEQYF. The CDR3, as DNA: TGCAGCGTTGAACTAGCGGGAATCTACGAGCAGTACTTC.

The gene calls are TRBV10-2 and TRBJ1-2; weak D call: TRBD1 (5 bases). V was pared by 2 bases and J by 8 bases, with 24 bases between. The CDR3 covers 17 residues. From germline, CDR1 is WSHSY and CDR2 SAAADI. The CDR3 nucleotides are TGCGCCAGCAGTGAGGCCGTTGAGAGGCTCGGAGAGGGGGGCTACACCTTC. It specifies CASSEAVERLGEGGYTF.

V and J are TRBV4-3 and TRBJ1-1, with unresolved D. The V gene's germline CDR1 is LGHNA and CDR2 YSLEER. CDR3 length equals 13 residues. V lost 1 base, J lost 6 bases, and 9 bases lay in between. DNA of the CDR3: TGCGCCAGCAGCCAAGGAGGAGGAGCTGAAGCTTTCTTT. Its protein product is CASSQGGGAEAFF.

CDR3 residues: CATSGTGKRNEQYF. DNA of the CDR3: TGTGCCACCAGCGGGACAGGGAAACGCAACGAGCAGTACTTC. This chain uses TRBV24-1 with TRBJ2-7; 9 nucleotides align to TRBD1. CDR3 length: 14 amino acids. Germline lookup yields CDR1 KGHDR and CDR2 SFDVKD. With V trimmed by 7 bases and J by 5 bases, 8 bases remained unmatched.

This clonotype came up many times. This sequence joins TRBV19 and TRBJ1-3; D unresolved. The V end lost 3 bases, the J end lost 2 bases, and 11 bases lay between the germline ends. The CDR3 is 15 amino acids. In germline, CDR1 is LNHDA, CDR2 SQIVND (reference sequence). The CDR3 sequence: CASSIAATAGNTIYF. The CDR3 bases are TGTGCCAGTAGTATCGCAGCCACTGCTGGAAACACCATATATTTT.

This chain uses TRBV29-1 with TRBJ2-7, with TRBD1 matching 11 bases. Unmatched junction bases numbered 6, after V lost 2 bases and J lost 6 bases. In germline, CDR1 is SQVTM, CDR2 ANQGSEA. The CDR3 totals 14 residues. In nucleotides, the CDR3 is TGCAGCGTTGAACCGGGACAGGGGGTTGCCGAGCAGTACTTC. Amino acid sequence: CSVEPGQGVAEQYF.

J is TRBJ2-5 and V is TRBV25-1; TRBD2 might be the D (6 bases). Trimming removed 5 bases at V and 5 bases at J, with 24 bases between. CDR1 is MGHDK, CDR2 SYGVNS, per germline. CDR3 length: 17 residues. The CDR3 coding sequence is TGTGCCAGCAGTTCCGGGACTCAGGTTTGGGCCCCGGAGACCCAGTACTTC. Its translation is CASSSGTQVWAPETQYF.

As regards this clonotype: One base away lies a much larger clone, so this may be a sequencing read error. The J gene is TRBJ2-7, the V gene TRBV11-3, with a weak D call TRBD1 (6 bases). The V gene's germline CDR1 is SGHNT and CDR2 YENEEA. The CDR3 is made up of 15 amino acids. Trimming cost V 5 bases and J 0 bases, with 14 bases left between them. In DNA, the CDR3 is TGTGCCAGCAGCCCATGGACAGTGAGCTCCTACGAGCAGTACTTC. It codes for CASSPWTVSSYEQYF. The full variable domain, in which reference TRBV11-3 and TRBJ2-7 provide the parts outside the CDR3, is EAGVVQSPRYKIIEKKQPVAFWCNPISGHNTLYWYLQNLGQGPELLIRYENEEAVDDSQLPKDRFSAERLKGVDSTLKIQPAELGDSAVYLCASSPWTVSSYEQYFGPGTRLTVT.

This clonotype was observed many times. The chain employs TRBV6-1 and TRBJ2-3; D gene uncertain. The CDR3 runs 13 residues. Germline V gene lookup returns CDR1 MNHNS and CDR2 SASEGT. Trimming stripped 3 bases from V and 13 bases from J, with 17 bases between. CDR3 nucleotide sequence: TGTGCCAGCAGTGACCCCTATTTGATTGGAAAGTATTTT. It specifies CASSDPYLIGKYF.

This clonotype was counted at least ten times. This chain connects TRBV29-1 to TRBJ1-2; D may be TRBD1 (6 bases). Deletions cut 5 bases from V and 8 bases from J, with 21 bases between. This CDR3 is 14 amino acids long. Germline CDR1 reads SQVTM; CDR2 reads ANQGSEA. The CDR3 sequence is CSVIEQAGDDGYTF. As DNA, the CDR3 is TGCAGCGTTATAGAGCAGGCAGGGGATGACGGCTACACCTTC.